The 3 T cell receptor beta chains below all came from one sample that was sequenced in a study of shared clonotypes between healthy human individuals. The data were produced by immunoSEQ multiplex PCR, yet TCRdb's version contains in-frame clones alone and is incomplete. Here the sample spans fewer than 3 million clones, about 90% being singletons. Sequences were obtained from naive CD4+ T cells from PBMCs. Subset here: CD45RA+ positively selected. Receptor source: a man aged 18 to 30 in good health. Some clones in this sample may be carry-over from other donors' samples.

The rearrangement links TRBV5-1 to TRBJ1-3; TRBD1 matches 10 bases. Germline CDR1 is SGHRS and CDR2 is YFSETQ. There are 16 residues in the CDR3. V lost 4 bases and J lost 4; bases outside the gene matches: 8. CDR3 nucleotide sequence: TGCGCCAGCAGCGATCGACAGGGGGCGATGGGAAACACCATATATTTT. This encodes CASSDRQGAMGNTIYF.

The chain is built from TRBV7-9 and TRBJ1-5; no firm D call. Germline-derived CDR1 and CDR2 are SEHNR and FQNEAQ (reference sequence). There are 17 residues in the CDR3. The V end lost 5 bases, the J end lost 3 bases, and 20 bases lay between the germline ends. CDR3 in DNA: TGTGCCAGCAGCCCGCTCGCCCCTGCGGTGCTCAATCAGCCCCAGCATTTT. Its protein is CASSPLAPAVLNQPQHF.

V gene TRBV20-1 combines with J gene TRBJ1-2; a possible D gene is TRBD1 (5 bases). The CDR3 extends over 11 amino acids. Germline V gives CDR1 DFQATT, CDR2 SNEGSKA (reference sequence). Between the trimmed V and J ends, which lost 8 bases and 7 bases, there was a span of 14 bases. The CDR3: CSSEGRGGYTF. In nucleotides, the CDR3 is TGCAGTTCAGAGGGGAGGGGTGGCTACACCTTC.